Following are 18 T cell receptor beta chains from one sample sequenced in a study of response to subunit inactivated influenza vaccine (dated by TCRdb to 2016 to 2019). Library preparation employed RT-PCR. Sequencing was performed on an Illumina HiSeq 2500. TCRdb reanalyzed the raw reads on its own, using fastp at Q25 for trimming and MiXCR for clone calling, and kept in-frame beta chains. Merged by CDR3 protein, the rows form single entries marked with the most common genes and DNA. The sample includes some 300,000 distinct CDR3 sequences, with about 20% observed a single time. The ten biggest clones cover about 9.4% of the sample. Sequencing was performed on PBMCs from blood, taken 21 months after vaccination. These receptors were obtained from a man between 50 and 69 years old who received an inactivated influenza vaccine. Donor details come from another sample of the same person, matched by shared clones.

This clonotype was seen at least ten times. This chain links TRBV29-1 with TRBJ1-1, with D maybe TRBD1 (5 bases). V was clipped by 4 bases and J by 6 bases, with 15 bases between them. Germline V gene data show CDR1 as SQVTM and CDR2 as ANQGSEA. CDR3 size: 13 residues. The CDR3 DNA reads as TGCAGCGTTGCAGTGGGGGAAAACGCTGAAGCTTTCTTT. Amino acid sequence: CSVAVGENAEAFF.

The sample holds a few counts of this clonotype. The chain combines TRBV6-2 or TRBV6-3 with TRBJ1-5; possible D gene TRBD1, 5 bases. Trimming cost V 6 bases and J 1 base, with 10 bases left between them. The CDR3 is made up of 14 amino acids. Germline lookup yields CDR1 MNHEY and CDR2 SVGEGT. The CDR3 DNA reads TGTGCCAGCAGCGCCGGGGGGAGCAATCAGCCCCAGCATTTT. Translation gives CASSAGGSNQPQHF.

This clonotype has just one count. The chain carries TRBV6-5 and TRBJ2-7; maybe TRBD2 (7 bases). Germline V lookup: CDR1 MNHEY, CDR2 SVGAGI. The CDR3 runs 13 residues. V was shortened by 2 bases and J by 6 bases, with 11 bases between the two germline ends. The CDR3 region is CASSYKGGLEQYF. The CDR3 bases are TGTGCCAGCAGTTACAAGGGGGGGCTCGAGCAGTACTTC.

V usage is TRBV20-1 and J usage is TRBJ2-7, with a possible D match to TRBD1 (6 bases). CDR1 is DFQATT and CDR2 is SNEGSKA in the germline V gene (reference sequence). V gave up 2 bases and J gave up 1 base, with 6 bases separating them. The CDR3 consists of 12 residues. The DNA for the CDR3 is TGCAGTGCTAGACAGGGGTCCTACGAGCAGTACTTC. Amino acids: CSARQGSYEQYF.

This clonotype was detected only a few times. This rearrangement joins TRBV10-3 to TRBJ2-7; TRBD1 agrees at 10 bases. Germline CDR1 reads ENHRY; CDR2 reads SYGVKD. CDR3 size: 15 residues. V dropped 4 bases and J dropped 4; count of bases not matched to a gene: 7. This CDR3 is CAISGPTGGGYEQYF. For the CDR3, the DNA is TGTGCCATCAGTGGCCCGACAGGGGGCGGATACGAGCAGTACTTC.

This chain joins TRBV5-1 and TRBJ2-6, with 8 positions matching TRBD1. The trim removed 0 bases at V and 1 base at J, leaving 6 bases unmatched. Germline V gene sequence: CDR1 SGHRS, CDR2 YFSETQ. The length of the CDR3 is 18 residues. The CDR3 DNA follows: TGCGCCAGCAGCTTGGTGGACAGGGAATCTTCTGGGGCCAACGTCCTGACTTTC. It codes for CASSLVDRESSGANVLTF.

This clonotype has more than one count but fewer than ten. The chain is built from TRBV6-1 and TRBJ1-2; 9 positions match TRBD1. Germline CDR1 is MNHNS and CDR2 is SASEGT. This CDR3 region has 16 residues. V was clipped by 4 bases and J by 6 bases; unmatched bases: 12. The chain's CDR3 is CASSARTLDRGDGYTF. The CDR3 DNA is TGTGCCAGCAGTGCCCGGACCCTAGACAGGGGGGATGGCTACACCTTC.

The CDR3 spells CASSQGVLGGTGSYEQYF. In DNA, the CDR3 is TGCGCCAGCAGCCAAGGGGTTTTAGGCGGGACAGGGAGCTACGAGCAGTACTTC. This rearrangement joins TRBV4-1 to TRBJ2-7, with 9 bases lining up with TRBD1. Germline CDR1 and CDR2: MGHRA and YSYEKL. With V trimmed by 1 base and J by 3 bases, 13 bases remained unmatched. The CDR3 runs to 18 residues.

In this sample, this clonotype turned up many times. The CDR3 nucleotides read TGTGCCAGCAAATCACAGGGGTTCGGCACTGAAGCTTTCTTT. It is translated as CASKSQGFGTEAFF. This sequence joins TRBV6-2 or TRBV6-3 and TRBJ1-1, with TRBD1 matching 7 bases. The CDR3 is made up of 14 amino acids. Losses at the gene ends were 7 bases for V and 4 bases for J; bases not matched to a gene: 9. Germline V gene lookup returns CDR1 MNHEY and CDR2 SVGEGT.

This clonotype was counted many times. The J gene is TRBJ1-4, the V gene TRBV5-1; D might be TRBD1 (6 bases). Germline CDR1 reads SGHRS; CDR2 reads YFSETQ. The CDR3 covers 15 residues. V gave up 0 bases and J gave up 7 bases, with 13 bases separating them. CDR3 nucleotide sequence: TGCGCCAGCAGCTTGGATAAAGGACAGAGTGAAAAACTGTTTTTT. It codes for CASSLDKGQSEKLFF.

This clonotype came up a few times. The chain uses TRBV24-1 and TRBJ2-1, with 7 bases fitting TRBD1. This CDR3 has 13 residues. V lost 7 bases and J lost 7; bases outside the gene matches: 6. Germline CDR1 and CDR2: KGHDR and SFDVKD. Here the CDR3 reads CATSSQQGNEQFF. The DNA of the CDR3 is TGTGCCACCAGCTCCCAACAGGGGAATGAGCAGTTCTTC.

This clonotype was counted between two and nine times. The V call is TRBV5-1, the J call TRBJ1-1; D is undetermined. The germline gives CDR1 SGHRS, CDR2 YFSETQ. The CDR3 extends over 15 amino acids. Trimming shortened V by 4 bases and J by 7 bases, and 20 bases separated the two germline ends. The CDR3 spells CASSSGPSGLGEAFF. The CDR3 DNA reads TGCGCCAGCAGCAGCGGGCCCTCCGGGCTTGGTGAAGCTTTCTTT.

The chain has TRBV11-1 and TRBJ1-1; no definite D call. This CDR3 region has 12 residues. CDR1 is SGHAT and CDR2 is FQDESV in the germline V gene (reference sequence). Trimming removed 8 bases from V and 1 base from J, with 8 bases in between. The CDR3 DNA reads as TGTGCCAGCGCCGGGCAGAACACTGAAGCTTTCTTT. Its protein is CASAGQNTEAFF.

This clonotype was found a few times. The chain links TRBV18 to TRBJ1-1; 8 bases match TRBD1. V shed 5 bases and J 1 base; nucleotides not matched to a gene: 3. The CDR3 extends over 14 amino acids. The germline V gene has CDR1 KGHSH and CDR2 LQKENI. CDR3 DNA: TGTGCCAGCTCAATACAGGGGGGGAACACTGAAGCTTTCTTT. This codes for CASSIQGGNTEAFF.

This clonotype was seen a handful of times. The rearrangement links TRBV20-1 to TRBJ1-5; 7 bases are a match to TRBD1. This CDR3 comprises 16 residues. The germline V gene encodes CDR1 DFQATT and CDR2 SNEGSKA (reference sequence). V was clipped by 5 bases and J by 6 bases; unmatched bases: 16. Written as DNA, the CDR3 is TGCAGTGCTGGTTTCGGTAGGGGGCGCCCCGGTCAGCCCCAGCATTTT. Amino acid sequence: CSAGFGRGRPGQPQHF.

The CDR3 loop reads CASSLDLGPYEQFF. In nucleotides, the CDR3 is TGTGCCAGCAGCCTAGACCTAGGGCCCTATGAGCAGTTCTTC. The chain joins TRBV25-1 to TRBJ2-1, with D hard to call. Trimming took 6 bases from V and 8 from J, leaving 17 bases between them. The germline V gene has CDR1 MGHDK and CDR2 SYGVNS. CDR3 length: 14 amino acids.

The rearrangement uses TRBV6-1 and TRBJ1-1, with D possibly being TRBD1 (5 bases). Germline CDR1 reads MNHNS; CDR2 reads SASEGT. The CDR3 has 14 residues. Trimming left V 4 bases short and J 0 bases short, with 9 bases between. The CDR3 loop reads CASSGGSMNTEAFF. CDR3 sequence (DNA): TGTGCCAGCAGTGGGGGCAGCATGAACACTGAAGCTTTCTTT.

This clonotype was detected once. The rearrangement uses TRBV29-1 and TRBJ2-7; 11 positions agree with TRBD2. Germline CDR1 is SQVTM and CDR2 is ANQGSEA. With V trimmed by 6 bases and J by 0 bases, 7 bases remained unmatched. CDR3 length: 15 residues. The CDR3 DNA is TGCAGCGTGGCGGGACTAGCGGTGAGCTCCTACGAGCAGTACTTC. Translated, it gives CSVAGLAVSSYEQYF.